One sample yielded the 5 T cell receptor beta chains listed below, sequenced in a study of blood T cell repertoires in COVID-19. Assay used: immunoSEQ multiplex PCR; TCRdb lists only in-frame clones, some missing. This sample has about 190,000 clones; approximately 79% occur once, and the top ten carry roughly 14%. The sequenced material came from peripheral blood. Receptors originate from a man aged 45-65 years who had recovered from COVID-19.

This clone was counted once. This sequence joins TRBV5-1 and TRBJ1-4; 7 bases match TRBD1. This CDR3 has 17 amino acids. Germline V gives CDR1 SGHRS, CDR2 YFSETQ. The V gene end was trimmed by 4 bases and the J gene end by 1 base; junction bases not matched to a gene: 10. The CDR3 region has the DNA TGCGCCAGCAGCACCGGAGCAGGGGGAATAACTAATGAAAAACTGTTTTTT. This sequence encodes CASSTGAGGITNEKLFF.

This chain links TRBV7-9 with TRBJ2-7; the match to TRBD2 covers 10 bases. The junction had 6 bases not matched to a gene; V was cut back by 5 bases and J by 2 bases. The CDR3 contains 15 residues. Germline CDR1 and CDR2: SEHNR and FQNEAQ (reference sequence). The CDR3 loop reads CASSRPSGRAYEQYF. The CDR3 DNA sequence: TGTGCCAGCAGCCGCCCGAGCGGGAGGGCCTACGAGCAGTACTTC. The entire variable domain, with the rest obtained from reference TRBV7-9 and TRBJ2-7, is as follows: DTGVSQNPRHKITKRGQNVTFRCDPISEHNRLYWYRQTLGQGPEFLTYFQNEAQLEKSRLLSDRFSAERPKGSFSTLEIQRTEQGDSAMYLCASSRPSGRAYEQYFGPGTRLTVT.

The rearrangement links TRBV4-2 to TRBJ2-7; D is unresolved. The CDR3 is 13 amino acids. Germline loops: CDR1 LGHNA, CDR2 YNFKEQ. Trimming took 3 bases from V and 4 from J, leaving 10 bases between them. The CDR3, as DNA: TGTGCCAGCAGCCAGCCACCCGGGTACGAGCAGTACTTC. It specifies CASSQPPGYEQYF.

This rearrangement joins TRBV30 to TRBJ2-5; 7 positions match TRBD1. The V gene end was trimmed by 5 bases and the J gene end by 0 bases; junction bases not matched to a gene: 9. The CDR3 covers 15 residues. From germline, CDR1 is GTSNPN and CDR2 SVGIG (reference sequence). This chain's CDR3 is CAWQRRDSYQETQYF. The CDR3 nucleotides are TGTGCCTGGCAACGCCGGGACAGTTACCAAGAGACCCAGTACTTC.

The chain employs TRBV5-8 and TRBJ2-7; no firm D call. Looked up from germline, CDR1 is SGHTS and CDR2 is YDEGEE. CDR3 length: 11 residues. V was trimmed by 0 bases and J by 6 bases, leaving 4 bases between them. CDR3 sequence reads: CASSLGAEQYF. The CDR3 DNA is TGTGCCAGCAGCTTGGGGGCCGAGCAGTACTTC.